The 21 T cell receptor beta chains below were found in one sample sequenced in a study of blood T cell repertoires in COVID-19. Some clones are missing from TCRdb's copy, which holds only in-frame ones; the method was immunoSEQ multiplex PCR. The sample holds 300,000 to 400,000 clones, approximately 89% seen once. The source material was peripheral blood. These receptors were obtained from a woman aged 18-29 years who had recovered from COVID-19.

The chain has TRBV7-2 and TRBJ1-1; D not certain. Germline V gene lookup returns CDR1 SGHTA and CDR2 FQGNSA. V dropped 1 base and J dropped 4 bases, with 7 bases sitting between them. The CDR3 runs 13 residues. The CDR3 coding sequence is TGTGCCAGCAGCTTAGTCGGTAGCACTGAAGCTTTCTTT. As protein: CASSLVGSTEAFF.

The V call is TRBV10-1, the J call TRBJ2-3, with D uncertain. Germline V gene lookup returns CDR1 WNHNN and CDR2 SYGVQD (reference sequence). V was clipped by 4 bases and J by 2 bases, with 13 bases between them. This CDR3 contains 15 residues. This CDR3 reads CASSGQRTITDTQYF. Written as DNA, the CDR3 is TGCGCCAGCAGTGGTCAGCGTACCATCACAGATACGCAGTATTTT.

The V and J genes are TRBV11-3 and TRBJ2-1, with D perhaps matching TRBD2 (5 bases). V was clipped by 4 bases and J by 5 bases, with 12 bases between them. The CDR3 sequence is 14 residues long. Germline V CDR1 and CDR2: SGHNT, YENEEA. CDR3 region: CASSSRGIDNEQFF. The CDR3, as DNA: TGTGCCAGCAGCTCTAGAGGGATCGACAATGAGCAGTTCTTC. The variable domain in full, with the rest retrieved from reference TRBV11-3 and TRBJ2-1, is EAGVVQSPRYKIIEKKQPVAFWCNPISGHNTLYWYLQNLGQGPELLIRYENEEAVDDSQLPKDRFSAERLKGVDSTLKIQPAELGDSAVYLCASSSRGIDNEQFFGPGTRLTVL.

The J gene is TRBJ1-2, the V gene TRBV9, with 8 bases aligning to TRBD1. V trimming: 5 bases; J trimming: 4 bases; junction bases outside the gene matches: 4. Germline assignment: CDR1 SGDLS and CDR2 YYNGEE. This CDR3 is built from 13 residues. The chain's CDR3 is CASRGDRSYGYTF. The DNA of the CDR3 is TGTGCCAGCAGAGGGGACAGGAGCTATGGCTACACCTTC.

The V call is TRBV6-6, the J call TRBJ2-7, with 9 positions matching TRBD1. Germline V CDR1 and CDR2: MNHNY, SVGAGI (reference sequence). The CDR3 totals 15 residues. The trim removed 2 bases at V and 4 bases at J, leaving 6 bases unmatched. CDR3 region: CASSYRTGGDYEQYV. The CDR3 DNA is TGTGCCAGCAGTTACCGTACAGGGGGCGATTACGAGCAGTACGTC.

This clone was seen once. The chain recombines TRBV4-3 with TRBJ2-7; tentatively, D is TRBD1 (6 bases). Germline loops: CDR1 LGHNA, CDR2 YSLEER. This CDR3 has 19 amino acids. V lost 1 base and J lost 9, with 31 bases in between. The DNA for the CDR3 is TGCGCCAGCAGCCAAGCGGGTATGGGGGCGCCTGGGCGCCCTGGGGGGCAGTACGTC. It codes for CASSQAGMGAPGRPGGQYV.

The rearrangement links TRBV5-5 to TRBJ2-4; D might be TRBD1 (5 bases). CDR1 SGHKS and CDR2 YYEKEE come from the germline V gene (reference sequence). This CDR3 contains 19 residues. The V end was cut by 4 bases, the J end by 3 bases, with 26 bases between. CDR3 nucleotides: TGTGCCAGCAGCAAGAGACAGCCTGCCACACTCGGAGTCAAAAACATTCAGTACTTC. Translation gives CASSKRQPATLGVKNIQYF.

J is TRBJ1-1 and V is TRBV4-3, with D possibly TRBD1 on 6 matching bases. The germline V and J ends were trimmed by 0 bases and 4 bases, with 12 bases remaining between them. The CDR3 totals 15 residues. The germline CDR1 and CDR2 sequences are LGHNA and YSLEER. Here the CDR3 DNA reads TGCGCCAGCAGCCAAGATCTTTCCAGGGGCACTGAAGCTTTCTTT. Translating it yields CASSQDLSRGTEAFF.

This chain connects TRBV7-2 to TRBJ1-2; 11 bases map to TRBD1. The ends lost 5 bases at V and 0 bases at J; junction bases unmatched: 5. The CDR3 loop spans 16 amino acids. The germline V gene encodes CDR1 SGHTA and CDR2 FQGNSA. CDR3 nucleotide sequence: TGTGCCAGCAGCCCTGGACAGGGGGCGGCTAACTATGGCTACACCTTC. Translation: CASSPGQGAANYGYTF.

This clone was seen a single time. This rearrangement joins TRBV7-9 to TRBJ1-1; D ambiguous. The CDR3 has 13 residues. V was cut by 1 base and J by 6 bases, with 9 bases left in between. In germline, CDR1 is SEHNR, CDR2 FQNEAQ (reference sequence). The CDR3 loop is CASSLGSGSEAFF. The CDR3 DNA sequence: TGTGCCAGCAGCTTAGGGTCAGGTTCTGAAGCTTTCTTT.

This CDR3 is CASKRMSRGPLQPQHF. The DNA of the CDR3 is TGTGCCAGCAAGAGGATGAGCAGGGGGCCTCTTCAGCCCCAGCATTTT. V usage is TRBV27 and J usage is TRBJ1-5, with 8 bases lining up with TRBD1. CDR1 is MNHEY and CDR2 is SMNVEV in the germline V gene (reference sequence). Trimming at V came to 7 bases and at J to 6 bases, leaving 14 bases not matched to a gene. There are 16 residues in the CDR3.

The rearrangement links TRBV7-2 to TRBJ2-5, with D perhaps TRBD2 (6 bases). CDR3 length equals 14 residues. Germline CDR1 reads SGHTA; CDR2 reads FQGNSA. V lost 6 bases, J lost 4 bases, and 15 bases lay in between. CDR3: CASSQGRLGETQYF. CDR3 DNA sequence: TGTGCCAGCAGTCAAGGGAGACTAGGAGAGACCCAGTACTTC.

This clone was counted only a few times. The CDR3 DNA reads TGTGCCAGCAGCATCCGAACCGGGACTAGCGGGTTAGGTGAGCAGTTCTTC. Translated, it gives CASSIRTGTSGLGEQFF. The gene calls are TRBV11-3 and TRBJ2-1; TRBD2 matches 12 bases. Germline lookup yields CDR1 SGHNT and CDR2 YENEEA. This CDR3 has 17 residues. V was clipped by 5 bases and J by 9 bases; unmatched bases: 14.

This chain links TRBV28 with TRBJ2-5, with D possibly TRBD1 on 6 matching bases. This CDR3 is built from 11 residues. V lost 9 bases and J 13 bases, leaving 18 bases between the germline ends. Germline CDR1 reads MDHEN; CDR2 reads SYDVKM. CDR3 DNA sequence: TGTGCCAGTCGACAGGCCCTTCAGATGTACTTC. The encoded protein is CASRQALQMYF.

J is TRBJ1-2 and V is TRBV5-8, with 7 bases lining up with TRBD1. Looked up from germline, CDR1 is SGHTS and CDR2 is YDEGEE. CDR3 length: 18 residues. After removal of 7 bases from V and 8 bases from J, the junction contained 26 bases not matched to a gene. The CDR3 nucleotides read TGTGCCAGCCTTAATCTAAGACAGGGAATACTCGTCGTGCGCGGCTACACCTTC. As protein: CASLNLRQGILVVRGYTF.

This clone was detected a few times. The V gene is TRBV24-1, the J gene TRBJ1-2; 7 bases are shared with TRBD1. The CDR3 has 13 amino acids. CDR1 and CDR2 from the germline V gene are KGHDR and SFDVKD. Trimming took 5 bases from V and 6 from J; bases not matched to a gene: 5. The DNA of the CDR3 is TGTGCCACCAGTGGTGAGGGGGCCGATGGCTACACCTTC. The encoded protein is CATSGEGADGYTF.

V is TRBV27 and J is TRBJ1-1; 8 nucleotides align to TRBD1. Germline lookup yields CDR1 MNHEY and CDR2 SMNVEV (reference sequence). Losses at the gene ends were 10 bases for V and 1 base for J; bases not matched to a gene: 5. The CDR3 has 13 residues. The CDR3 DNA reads TGTGCCACTCGGACAGGGAGGAACACTGAAGCTTTCTTT. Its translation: CATRTGRNTEAFF.

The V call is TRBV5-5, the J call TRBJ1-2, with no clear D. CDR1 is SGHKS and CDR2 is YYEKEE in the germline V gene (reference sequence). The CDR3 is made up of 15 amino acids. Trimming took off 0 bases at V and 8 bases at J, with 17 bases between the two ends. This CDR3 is CASSLAGVSRGGYTF. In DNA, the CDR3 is TGTGCCAGCAGCTTGGCCGGTGTGTCCCGGGGAGGCTACACCTTC.

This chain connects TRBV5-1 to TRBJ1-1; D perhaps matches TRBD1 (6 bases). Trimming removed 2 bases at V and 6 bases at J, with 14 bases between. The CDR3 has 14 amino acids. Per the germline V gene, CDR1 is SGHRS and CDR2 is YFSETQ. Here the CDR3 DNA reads TGCGCCAGCAGCTTAAATCAGGGGCTCTCTGAAGCTTTCTTT. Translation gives CASSLNQGLSEAFF.

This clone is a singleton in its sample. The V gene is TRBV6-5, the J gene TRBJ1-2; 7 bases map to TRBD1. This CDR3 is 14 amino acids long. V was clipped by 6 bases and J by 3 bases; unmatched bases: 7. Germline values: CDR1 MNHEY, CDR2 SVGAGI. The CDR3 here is CASRRAGTDYGYTF. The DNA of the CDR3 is TGTGCCAGCAGGCGGGCTGGGACAGACTATGGCTACACCTTC.

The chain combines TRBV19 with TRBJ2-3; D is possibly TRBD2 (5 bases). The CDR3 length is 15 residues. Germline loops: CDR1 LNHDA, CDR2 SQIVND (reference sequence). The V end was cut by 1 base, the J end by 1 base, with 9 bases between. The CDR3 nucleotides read TGTGCCAGTAGTATAGTGCTAGCCCGCACAGATACGCAGTATTTT. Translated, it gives CASSIVLARTDTQYF.